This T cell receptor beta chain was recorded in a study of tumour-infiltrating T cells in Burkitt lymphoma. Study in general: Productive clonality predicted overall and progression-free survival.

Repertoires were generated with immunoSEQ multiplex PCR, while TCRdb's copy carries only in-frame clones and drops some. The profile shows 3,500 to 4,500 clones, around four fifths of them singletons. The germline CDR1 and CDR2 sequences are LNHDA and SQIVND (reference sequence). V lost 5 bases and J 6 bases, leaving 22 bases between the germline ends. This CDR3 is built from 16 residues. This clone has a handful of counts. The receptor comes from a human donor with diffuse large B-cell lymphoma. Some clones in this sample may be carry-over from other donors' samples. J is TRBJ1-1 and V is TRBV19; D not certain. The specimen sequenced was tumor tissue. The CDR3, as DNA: TGTGCCAGTAGTCCCTCTCCCGGGAGGCGATTTGCTGAAGCTTTCTTT. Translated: CASSPSPGRRFAEAFF.